Below are 18 T cell receptor beta chains sequenced from a single sample in a study of blood T cell repertoires in COVID-19. The assay was immunoSEQ multiplex PCR, and TCRdb's table has in-frame clones only and misses some. The sample lists about 310,000 clones; roughly 91% were seen once. Sequenced sample: PBMCs or T cells enriched from blood (not recorded which). These TCRs come from a woman in her 30s who had recovered from COVID-19.

The CDR3 loop reads CASSEYGGPGKNTQYF. CDR3 coding DNA: TGTGCCAGCAGTGAATATGGCGGCCCCGGTAAAAATACGCAGTATTTT. The chain combines TRBV6-4 with TRBJ2-3; no reliable D call. The CDR3 is 16 residues long. The V gene lost 3 bases and the J gene lost 7 bases, with 20 bases spanning the gap. Germline V lookup: CDR1 MRHNA, CDR2 SNTAGT.

V is TRBV29-1 and J is TRBJ2-7, with TRBD2 as a possible D gene (6 bases). The CDR3 has 13 amino acids. The V gene's germline CDR1 is SQVTM and CDR2 ANQGSEA. The V gene lost 7 bases and the J gene lost 3 bases, with 16 bases spanning the gap. CDR3 coding DNA: TGCAGCGGGACATTTAGCGGACTCTACGAGCAGTACTTC. This translates into CSGTFSGLYEQYF.

The chain links TRBV5-8 to TRBJ2-7; D not resolved. CDR3 size: 13 residues. Germline V lookup: CDR1 SGHTS, CDR2 YDEGEE. V gave up 0 bases and J gave up 4 bases, with 8 bases separating them. CDR3 loop: CASSLGPAYEQYF. The CDR3 DNA reads TGTGCCAGCAGCTTGGGGCCAGCGTACGAGCAGTACTTC.

This chain connects TRBV28 to TRBJ1-2; 11 nucleotides agree with TRBD1. The CDR3 has 15 residues. Trimming removed 5 bases from V and 5 bases from J; junction bases left unmatched: 7. Looked up from germline, CDR1 is MDHEN and CDR2 is SYDVKM. This chain's CDR3 is CASSRGQGARYGYTF. The CDR3 DNA reads TGTGCCAGCAGTCGAGGACAGGGGGCGCGATATGGCTACACCTTC.

This chain links TRBV19 with TRBJ2-1; perhaps TRBD2 as D (6 bases). Per the germline V gene, CDR1 is LNHDA and CDR2 is SQIVND (reference sequence). This CDR3 has 18 residues. Trimming shortened V by 2 bases and J by 5 bases, and 22 bases separated the two germline ends. CDR3 sequence: CASSIIRVMAGLDNEQFF. The CDR3 coding sequence is TGTGCCAGTAGTATAATCCGTGTGATGGCGGGACTGGACAATGAGCAGTTCTTC.

This chain connects TRBV30 to TRBJ1-5; 7 positions match TRBD1. The CDR3 runs 15 residues. Germline CDR1 and CDR2: GTSNPN and SVGIG (reference sequence). The ends lost 2 bases at V and 6 bases at J; junction bases unmatched: 10. The CDR3 DNA follows: TGTGCCTGGAGTAGGGACAGATATGTCGGTCAGCCCCAGCATTTT. This sequence encodes CAWSRDRYVGQPQHF. Variable domain in full (rest from reference TRBV30 and TRBJ1-5): SQTIHQWPATLVQPVGSPLSLECTVEGTSNPNLYWYRQAAGRGLQLLFYSVGIGQISSEVPQNLSASRPQDRQFILSSKKLLLSDSGFYLCAWSRDRYVGQPQHFGDGTRLSIL.

This sequence joins TRBV27 and TRBJ2-7, with 8 positions matching TRBD2. CDR1 is MNHEY and CDR2 is SMNVEV in the germline V gene (reference sequence). V lost 2 bases and J lost 6; bases outside the gene matches: 6. The CDR3 runs to 14 residues. CDR3 sequence (DNA): TGTGCCAGCAGTTTACCGGGAGGGTACGGCGAGCAGTACTTC. Translating gives CASSLPGGYGEQYF.

CDR3 amino acids: CASRTGDGGEQYF. In DNA, the CDR3 is TGTGCCAGCAGAACCGGGGACGGGGGCGAGCAGTACTTC. The chain is built from TRBV5-4 and TRBJ2-7; D may be TRBD2 (6 bases). This CDR3 is 13 amino acids long. Germline lookup yields CDR1 SGHNT and CDR2 YYREEE (reference sequence). The germline V and J ends were trimmed by 5 bases and 6 bases, with 15 bases remaining between them. The complete variable domain, with remaining parts taken from reference TRBV5-4 and TRBJ2-7, reads ETGVTQSPTHLIKTRGQQVTLRCSSQSGHNTVSWYQQALGQGPQFIFQYYREEENGRGNFPPRFSGLQFPNYSSELNVNALELDDSALYLCASRTGDGGEQYFGPGTRLTVT.

The V and J genes are TRBV18 and TRBJ1-2, with 7 positions matching TRBD1. The CDR3 totals 15 residues. The V gene's germline CDR1 is KGHSH and CDR2 LQKENI. V lost 2 bases to trimming and J lost 2 bases; unmatched junction nucleotides: 5. Here the CDR3 DNA reads TGTGCCAGCTCACCAAATGGGGACAGCAACTATGGCTACACCTTC. Protein sequence: CASSPNGDSNYGYTF.

Here the CDR3 reads CASSKISGSSNEQFF. In nucleotides, the CDR3 is TGTGCCAGTAGTAAAATTAGCGGGAGCAGTAATGAGCAGTTCTTC. The chain carries TRBV19 and TRBJ2-1, with 9 bases fitting TRBD2. The length of the CDR3 is 15 residues. V was clipped by 4 bases and J by 7 bases; unmatched bases: 8. CDR1 LNHDA and CDR2 SQIVND come from the germline V gene (reference sequence).

The V and J genes are TRBV19 and TRBJ1-2; D is unresolved. Trimming pared 8 bases from V and 1 base from J, leaving 20 bases between. The germline CDR1 and CDR2 sequences are LNHDA and SQIVND (reference sequence). The CDR3 totals 16 residues. CDR3 sequence: CASPFGPGIYNYGYTF. The CDR3 coding sequence is TGTGCCAGTCCTTTCGGCCCGGGAATTTATAACTATGGCTACACCTTC. The variable domain in full, completed from reference TRBV19 and TRBJ1-2, reads DGGITQSPKYLFRKEGQNVTLSCEQNLNHDAMYWYRQDPGQGLRLIYYSQIVNDFQKGDIAEGYSVSREKKESFPLTVTSAQKNPTAFYLCASPFGPGIYNYGYTFGSGTRLTVV.

The chain combines TRBV9 with TRBJ1-2, with a weak D call TRBD1 (5 bases). Germline CDR1 SGDLS, CDR2 YYNGEE. The CDR3 is 11 amino acids. Trimming took 0 bases from V and 9 from J, leaving 6 bases between them. The CDR3 nucleotides read TGTGCCAGCAGCGTAGACAGGCGCTACACCTTC. Amino acids: CASSVDRRYTF.

The chain has TRBV25-1 and TRBJ1-2; 8 bases match TRBD1. Germline values: CDR1 MGHDK, CDR2 SYGVNS. This CDR3 is 16 amino acids long. After removal of 4 bases from V and 4 bases from J, the junction contained 11 bases not matched to a gene. The CDR3 region is CASSGYIGQGPYGYTF. DNA for the CDR3: TGTGCCAGCAGTGGGTATATCGGACAGGGTCCCTATGGCTACACCTTC.

This clone has just one count. In DNA form, the CDR3 reads TGTGCCAGCAACCGTCGGCGGAGACCCTACGAGCAGTACTTC. Translating it yields CASNRRRRPYEQYF. The chain uses TRBV3-1 (or the pseudogene TRBV3-2) and TRBJ2-7; D call uncertain. V lost 7 bases and J 2 bases, leaving 15 bases between the germline ends. The CDR3 extends over 14 amino acids. Germline V lookup: CDR1 LGHDT, CDR2 YNNKEL (reference sequence).

The chain recombines TRBV30 with TRBJ1-1; possible D gene TRBD1, 6 bases. This CDR3 is 13 amino acids long. Trimming left V 1 base short and J 6 bases short, with 12 bases between. Germline V gene data show CDR1 as GTSNPN and CDR2 as SVGIG (reference sequence). CDR3 coding DNA: TGTGCCTGGAGTGGGACACAGGGCGCTGAAGCTTTCTTT. Its translation: CAWSGTQGAEAFF.

The rearrangement links TRBV6-2 or TRBV6-3 to TRBJ1-5; 8 bases fit TRBD1. Germline CDR1 is MNHEY and CDR2 is SVGEGT. The CDR3 is 15 residues long. Trimming removed 5 bases from V and 2 bases from J; junction bases left unmatched: 5. The CDR3 DNA reads TGTGCCAGCAGTCCAGGGGGCGGCGGCAATCAGCCCCAGCATTTT. Encoded protein: CASSPGGGGNQPQHF.

The rearrangement links TRBV12-3 or TRBV12-4 to TRBJ1-1; D perhaps matches TRBD1 (6 bases). V lost 4 bases and J 7 bases, leaving 7 bases between the germline ends. There are 11 residues in the CDR3. The CDR3: CASSWGLEAFF. In DNA form, the CDR3 reads TGTGCCAGCAGTTGGGGGCTTGAAGCTTTCTTT.

V and J are TRBV18 and TRBJ2-5; perhaps TRBD1 as D (6 bases). From germline, CDR1 is KGHSH and CDR2 LQKENI. The CDR3 totals 16 residues. The V end lost 6 bases, the J end lost 5 bases, and 22 bases lay between the germline ends. The CDR3 reads CASSRMDSTKGETQYF. CDR3 DNA: TGTGCCAGCTCCCGAATGGACAGTACGAAGGGGGAGACCCAGTACTTC.